This T cell receptor beta chain was profiled in a study of neurological immune-mediated disorders. Study-wide results and caveats: HTLV-1-associated myelopathy had the most TCR clonal expansion, and multiple sclerosis had the least, less than healthy controls.

For the unsorted libraries, 2 million PBMCs stored at -80 C served as input. Each CDR3 protein is one row after TCRdb ran MiXCR on the 5' RACE reads. Here the sample spans roughly 74,000 distinct CDR3 sequences, less than 5.5% being singletons. CDR3 length: 11 residues. Deletions cut 11 bases from V and 1 base from J, with 8 bases between. Germline V gene sequence: CDR1 MNHEY, CDR2 SMNVEV (reference sequence). This clonotype was recorded many times. Its antigen is not identified. The V gene is TRBV27, the J gene TRBJ1-1; TRBD1 is a possible D gene (5 bases). The TCR was taken from a man aged 18-30 years with multiple sclerosis. Sequencing was done on a sample of PBMCs. The CDR3 spells CAGHSNTEAFF. In DNA, the CDR3 is TGTGCCGGACACTCGAACACTGAAGCTTTCTTT.